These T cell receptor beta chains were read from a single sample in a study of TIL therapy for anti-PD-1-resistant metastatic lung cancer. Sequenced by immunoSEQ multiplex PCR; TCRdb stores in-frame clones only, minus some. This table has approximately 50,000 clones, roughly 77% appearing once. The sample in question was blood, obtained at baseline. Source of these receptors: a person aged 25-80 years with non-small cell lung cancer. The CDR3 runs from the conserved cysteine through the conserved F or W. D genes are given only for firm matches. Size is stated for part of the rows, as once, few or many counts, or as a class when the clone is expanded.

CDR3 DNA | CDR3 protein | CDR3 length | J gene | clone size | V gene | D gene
TGTGCCAGTAGCGGGAGGCCTACCTACGAGCAGTACTTC | CASSGRPTYEQYF | 13 | TRBJ2-7 | - | TRBV28 | TRBD2
TGTGCCAGTAGTCCGGGCGAGACCCAGTACTTC | CASSPGETQYF | 11 | TRBJ2-5 | - | TRBV19 | -
TGTGCCAGCAGCTTAGCCCGGACAGGGAGTGGAGAGACCCAGTACTTC | CASSLARTGSGETQYF | 16 | TRBJ2-5 | - | TRBV7-2 | TRBD1
TGTGCCAGTAGTGAAGGTCGACCTAACTATGGCTACACCTTC | CASSEGRPNYGYTF | 14 | TRBJ1-2 | - | TRBV19 | -
TGTGCCAGCAGCTTAGATGGGGGAGAAACCTACGAGCAGTACTTC | CASSLDGGETYEQYF | 15 | TRBJ2-7 | - | TRBV7-2 | -
TGTGCCTGGATCTTCAGGGACATTCAGTACTTC | CAWIFRDIQYF | 11 | TRBJ2-4 | - | TRBV30 | -
TGCGCCAGCAGCTTGGGTTGGCTAGCGGGAGTCTCCTACGAGCAGTACTTC | CASSLGWLAGVSYEQYF | 17 | TRBJ2-7 | once | TRBV5-1 | TRBD2
TGTGCCAGCAGCCCAGCGGGGACAGGAATTGAGGATACGCAGTATTTT | CASSPAGTGIEDTQYF | 16 | TRBJ2-3 | - | TRBV7-2 | -
TGTGCCATCCGAGGAGGGGGAGCGGGAGGGCGACACGAGCAGTACTTC | CAIRGGGAGGRHEQYF | 16 | TRBJ2-7 | - | TRBV16 | TRBD2
TGTGCCAGCAGCCGGGACCCCCGAGTGGGTAATCAGCCCCAGCATTTT | CASSRDPRVGNQPQHF | 16 | TRBJ1-5 | once | TRBV2 | -
TGTGCCAGCAGCCCCCGAGACCTCAGAGCCCTGAACACTGAAGCTTTCTTT | CASSPRDLRALNTEAFF | 17 | TRBJ1-1 | - | TRBV3-1/TRBV3-2 | -
TGTGCCAGTACCCAACAGGGTCCACTTGGTGGGGCCCCACGGCCCTATGGCTACACCTTC | CASTQQGPLGGAPRPYGYTF | 20 | TRBJ1-2 | - | TRBV19 | -
TGTGCCAGCACAAAATACAGCGGGGTGTCCGGGGAGCTGTTTTTT | CASTKYSGVSGELFF | 15 | TRBJ2-2 | - | TRBV2 | TRBD2
TGTGCCATCACCGAAGACAGGGGTCTCGAGCAGTACTTC | CAITEDRGLEQYF | 13 | TRBJ2-7 | once | TRBV10-3 | TRBD1
TGTGCCAGCAGCCAAGTCAGGGGGACTAGCGGGCGATACAATGAGCAGTTCTTC | CASSQVRGTSGRYNEQFF | 18 | TRBJ2-1 | - | TRBV14 | TRBD2
TGTGCCAGCAGGGTGGGACAGCCTGGGACTCAGCCCCAGCATTTT | CASRVGQPGTQPQHF | 15 | TRBJ1-5 | few | TRBV2 | TRBD1
TGCGCCAGCAGCACCGGGACAGCGAACACTGAAGCTTTCTTT | CASSTGTANTEAFF | 14 | TRBJ1-1 | - | TRBV5-1 | TRBD1
TGCGCCAGCAGCTTGGGGACAAATAGCAATCAGCCCCAGCATTTT | CASSLGTNSNQPQHF | 15 | TRBJ1-5 | - | TRBV5-1 | -
TGTGCCTGCCCCCGGAAGGCGTCTGGGGCCAACGTCCTGACTTTC | CACPRKASGANVLTF | 15 | TRBJ2-6 | once | TRBV30 | -
TGTGCCAGCAGCGTAGCGGCCGGGACAGGGGCAGATACGCAGTATTTT | CASSVAAGTGADTQYF | 16 | TRBJ2-3 | - | TRBV9 | TRBD1